These 13 T cell receptor beta chains share one sample of origin, sequenced in a study of T cells expressing NK-cell markers. After re-calling the 5' RACE reads, TCRdb lists one entry per CDR3 protein, DNA absent. The table counts about 390,000 distinct CDR3 sequences; roughly 10% lies in the top ten. The sequenced sample was blood T cells: a sorted CD56 or NKG2C T cell subset, CD4+ or CD8+ T cells, or bulk PBMC T cells (not recorded which). These receptor sequences come from a woman between 50 and 59 years old in good health.

This chain uses TRBV7-8 with TRBJ1-1. The CDR3 is 13 residues long. In germline, CDR1 is SGHVS, CDR2 FQNEAQ. The CDR3 spells CASNRDLNTEAFF.

J is TRBJ1-2 and V is TRBV4-1. Germline V gene sequence: CDR1 MGHRA, CDR2 YSYEKL. The CDR3 runs 14 residues. The chain's CDR3 is CASSQSGLLYGYTF.

Here the CDR3 reads CSARTRGYEQYF. This chain uses TRBV20-1 with TRBJ2-7; TCRdb proposes TRBD1, but this gene call is untestable without DNA. This CDR3 comprises 12 residues. Germline lookup yields CDR1 DFQATT and CDR2 SNEGSKA (reference sequence).

The chain couples TRBV11-2 to TRBJ2-3. This CDR3 is built from 14 residues. Looked up from germline, CDR1 is SGHAT and CDR2 is FQNNGV. CDR3 loop: CASSFTDATDTQYF.

The chain couples TRBV12-3 or TRBV12-4 to TRBJ2-7; TCRdb reports TRBD1, a call that lacks DNA to check it against. The CDR3 length is 15 residues. The CDR3 protein is CASSFLQGSRYEQYF.

The chain links TRBV7-2 to TRBJ2-2; TCRdb's assignment of TRBD1 cannot be checked, as there is no DNA. CDR1 and CDR2 from the germline V gene are SGHTA and FQGNSA. This CDR3 has 16 residues. This CDR3 is CASSPFPPGNTGELFF.

The CDR3 here is CASWEGLQETQYF. The chain has TRBV5-1 and TRBJ2-5. Germline assignment: CDR1 SGHRS and CDR2 YFSETQ. The CDR3 consists of 13 residues.

This chain uses TRBV5-1 with TRBJ2-1; TCRdb proposes TRBD2, but this gene call is untestable without DNA. The germline V gene encodes CDR1 SGHRS and CDR2 YFSETQ. The CDR3 has 20 amino acids. The CDR3 spells CASSLRGTGTSGIGGNEQFF. Full variable domain (outside the CDR3, taken from reference TRBV5-1 and TRBJ2-1): KAGVTQTPRYLIKTRGQQVTLSCSPISGHRSVSWYQQTPGQGLQFLFEYFSETQRNKGNFPGRFSGRQFSNSRSEMNVSTLELGDSALYLCASSLRGTGTSGIGGNEQFFGPGTRLTVL.

The chain combines TRBV14 with TRBJ1-2; TCRdb's D call, TRBD1, is unchecked because there is no DNA. Germline lookup yields CDR1 SGHDN and CDR2 FVKESK. This CDR3 is 15 amino acids long. The CDR3 loop is CASSPPGTGVAGYTF.

The V and J genes are TRBV6-6 and TRBJ1-5; TCRdb picks TRBD1, but there is no DNA to check that call. The CDR3 consists of 14 residues. Germline CDR1 is MNHNY and CDR2 is SVGAGI (reference sequence). The CDR3 spells CASSYGTWNQPQHF.

The chain joins TRBV6-5 to TRBJ2-1; TCRdb's D gene call, TRBD1, goes unchecked for lack of DNA. CDR3 size: 15 residues. Germline CDR1 is MNHEY and CDR2 is SVGAGI. CDR3 region: CASTQGGQLYNEQFF.

V is TRBV5-1 and J is TRBJ1-2; TCRdb's D gene call, TRBD1, goes unchecked for lack of DNA. Per the germline V gene, CDR1 is SGHRS and CDR2 is YFSETQ. This CDR3 contains 15 residues. CDR3 sequence reads: CASSRDRGPNYGYTF.

V usage is TRBV4-2 and J usage is TRBJ2-7; TCRdb picks TRBD2, but there is no DNA to check that call. CDR1 is LGHNA and CDR2 is YNFKEQ in the germline V gene. The CDR3 has 15 residues. CDR3 region: CASSQDRRADSEQYF.